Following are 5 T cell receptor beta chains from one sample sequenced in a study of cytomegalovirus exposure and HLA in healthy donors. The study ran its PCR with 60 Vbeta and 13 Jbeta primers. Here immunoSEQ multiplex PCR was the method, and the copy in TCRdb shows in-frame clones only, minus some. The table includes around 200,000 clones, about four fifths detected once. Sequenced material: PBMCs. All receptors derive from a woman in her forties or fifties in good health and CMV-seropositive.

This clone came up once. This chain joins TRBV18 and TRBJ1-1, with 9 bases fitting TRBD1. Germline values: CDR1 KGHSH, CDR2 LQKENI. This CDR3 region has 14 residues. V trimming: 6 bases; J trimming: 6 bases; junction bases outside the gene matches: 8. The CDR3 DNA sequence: TGTGCCAGCTCCCCGGGACAGGGATTTTCTGAAGCTTTCTTT. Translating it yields CASSPGQGFSEAFF.

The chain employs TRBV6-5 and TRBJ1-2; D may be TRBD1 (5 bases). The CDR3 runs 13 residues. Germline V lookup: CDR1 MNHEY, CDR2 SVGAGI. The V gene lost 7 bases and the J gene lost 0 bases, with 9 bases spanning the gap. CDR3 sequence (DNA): TGTGCCAGCACCCAGGGTCCTAACTATGGCTACACCTTC. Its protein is CASTQGPNYGYTF.

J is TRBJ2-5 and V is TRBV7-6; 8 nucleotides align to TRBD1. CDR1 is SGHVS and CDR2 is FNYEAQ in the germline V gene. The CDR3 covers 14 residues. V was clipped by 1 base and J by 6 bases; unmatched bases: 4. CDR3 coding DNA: TGTGCCAGCAGCTTAGAGGGACAGGTGAAGACCCAGTACTTC. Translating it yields CASSLEGQVKTQYF.

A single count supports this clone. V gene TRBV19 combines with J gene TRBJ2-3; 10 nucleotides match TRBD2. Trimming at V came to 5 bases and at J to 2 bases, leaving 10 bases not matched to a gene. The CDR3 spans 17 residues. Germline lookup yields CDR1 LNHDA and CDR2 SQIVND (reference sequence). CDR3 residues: CASSSRTSGSYTDTQYF. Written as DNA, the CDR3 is TGTGCCAGTAGTTCGAGGACTAGCGGATCTTACACAGATACGCAGTATTTT.

This chain's CDR3 is CASSPDSSSSYNEQFF. In DNA, the CDR3 is TGTGCCAGCAGCCCTGATTCATCGAGCTCCTACAATGAGCAGTTCTTC. The chain links TRBV7-2 to TRBJ2-1; D is unclear. From germline, CDR1 is SGHTA and CDR2 FQGNSA. CDR3 size: 16 residues. Trimming pared 5 bases from V and 0 bases from J, leaving 14 bases between.